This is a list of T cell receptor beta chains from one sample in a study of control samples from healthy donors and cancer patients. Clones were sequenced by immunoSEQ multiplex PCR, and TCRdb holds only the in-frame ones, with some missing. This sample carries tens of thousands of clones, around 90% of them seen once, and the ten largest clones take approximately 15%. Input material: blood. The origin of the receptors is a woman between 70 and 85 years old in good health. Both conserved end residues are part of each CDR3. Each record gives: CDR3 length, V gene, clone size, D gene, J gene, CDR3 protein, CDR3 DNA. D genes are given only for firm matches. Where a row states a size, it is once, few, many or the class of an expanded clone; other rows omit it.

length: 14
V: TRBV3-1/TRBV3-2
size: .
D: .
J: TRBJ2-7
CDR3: CASSPGEGSYEQYF
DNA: TGTGCCAGCAGCCCTGGGGAAGGTTCCTACGAGCAGTACTTC

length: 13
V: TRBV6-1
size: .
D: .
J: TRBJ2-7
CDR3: CASSDWGISEQYF
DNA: TGTGCCAGCAGTGATTGGGGGATCTCCGAGCAGTACTTC

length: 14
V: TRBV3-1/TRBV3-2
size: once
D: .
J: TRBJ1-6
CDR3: CASSQTGWYSPLHF
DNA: TGTGCCAGCAGCCAGACAGGCTGGTATTCACCCCTCCACTTT

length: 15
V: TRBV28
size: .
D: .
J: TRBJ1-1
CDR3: CASSPVTGGSTEAFF
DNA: TGTGCCAGCAGTCCGGTGACGGGAGGGTCCACTGAAGCTTTCTTT

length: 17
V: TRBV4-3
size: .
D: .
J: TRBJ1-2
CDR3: CASSQDIQGRGNYGYTF
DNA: TGCGCCAGCAGCCAAGATATCCAGGGCAGGGGTAACTATGGCTACACCTTC

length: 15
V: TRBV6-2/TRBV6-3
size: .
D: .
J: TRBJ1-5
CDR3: CASSYSTGGNQPQHF
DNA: TGTGCCAGCAGTTACTCGACGGGGGGGAATCAGCCCCAGCATTTT

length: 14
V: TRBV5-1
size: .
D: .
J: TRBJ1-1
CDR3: CASSLGPGNTEAFF
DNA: TGCGCCAGCAGCTTGGGTCCCGGGAACACTGAAGCTTTCTTT

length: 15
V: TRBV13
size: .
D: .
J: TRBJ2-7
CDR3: CASSSTVNLAHEQYF
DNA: TGTGCCAGCAGCTCCACCGTCAATCTAGCGCACGAGCAGTACTTC

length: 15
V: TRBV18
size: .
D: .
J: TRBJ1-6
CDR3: CASSPGSSYNSPLHF
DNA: TGTGCCAGCTCACCGGGGTCCTCCTATAATTCACCCCTCCACTTT

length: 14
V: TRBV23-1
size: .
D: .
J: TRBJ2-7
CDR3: CASSQRSRTYEQYF
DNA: TGCGCCAGCAGTCAAAGGTCGAGGACTTACGAGCAGTACTTC

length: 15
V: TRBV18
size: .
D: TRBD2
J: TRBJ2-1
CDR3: CASSPQLAGAHEQFF
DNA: TGTGCCAGCTCACCACAACTAGCGGGAGCCCATGAGCAGTTCTTC

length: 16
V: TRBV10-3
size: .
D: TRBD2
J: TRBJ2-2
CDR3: CAISEAAGGPTGELFF
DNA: TGTGCCATCAGTGAGGCCGCGGGAGGGCCTACCGGGGAGCTGTTTTTT

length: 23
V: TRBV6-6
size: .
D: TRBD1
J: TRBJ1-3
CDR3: CASSLDRQGVGGDWALSGNTIYF
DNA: TGTGCCAGCAGTCTGGACAGACAGGGGGTCGGTGGCGATTGGGCGCTCTCTGGAAACACCATATATTTT

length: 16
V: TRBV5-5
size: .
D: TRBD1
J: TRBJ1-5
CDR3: CASSITAGTVNQPQHF
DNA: TGTGCCAGCAGCATCACGGCCGGGACAGTCAATCAGCCCCAGCATTTT

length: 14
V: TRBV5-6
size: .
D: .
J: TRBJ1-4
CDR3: CASSYIATNEKLFF
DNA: TGTGCCAGCAGCTATATTGCAACTAATGAAAAACTGTTTTTT

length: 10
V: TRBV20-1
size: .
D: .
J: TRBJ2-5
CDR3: CSASVETQYF
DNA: TGCAGTGCCTCGGTGGAGACCCAGTACTTC

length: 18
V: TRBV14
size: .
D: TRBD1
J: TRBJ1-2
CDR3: CASSHLPGGQGDNYGYTF
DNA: TGTGCCAGCAGCCACCTACCAGGGGGCCAGGGGGATAACTATGGCTACACCTTC

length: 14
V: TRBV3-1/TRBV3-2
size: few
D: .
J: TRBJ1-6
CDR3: CASSQVTGFSPLHF
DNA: TGTGCCAGCAGCCAAGTAACAGGGTTTTCACCCCTCCACTTT

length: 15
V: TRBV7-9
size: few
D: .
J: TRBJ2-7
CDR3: CASSFRGSRSYEQYF
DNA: TGTGCCAGCAGCTTCAGAGGAAGCCGCTCCTACGAGCAGTACTTC

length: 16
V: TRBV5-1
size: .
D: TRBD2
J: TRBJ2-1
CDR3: CASSLAGTSGYNEQFF
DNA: TGCGCCAGCAGCTTGGCCGGGACTAGCGGCTACAATGAGCAGTTCTTC

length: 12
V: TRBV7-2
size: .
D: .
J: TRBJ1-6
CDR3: CASSHYNSPLHF
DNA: TGTGCCAGCAGCCATTATAATTCACCCCTCCACTTT

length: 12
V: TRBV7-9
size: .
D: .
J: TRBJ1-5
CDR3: CASSFGDQPQHF
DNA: TGTGCCAGCAGCTTCGGGGATCAGCCCCAGCATTTT

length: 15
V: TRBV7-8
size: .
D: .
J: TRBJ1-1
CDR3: CASTPLTGLDTEAFF
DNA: TGTGCCAGCACCCCTCTTACCGGGCTGGACACTGAAGCTTTCTTT

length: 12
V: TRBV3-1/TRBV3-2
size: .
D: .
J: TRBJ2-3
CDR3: CASSPLTGDQYF
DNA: TGTGCCAGCAGCCCGTTAACCGGGGATCAGTATTTT

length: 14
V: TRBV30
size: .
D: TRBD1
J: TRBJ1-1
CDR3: CAYSMTGRNTEAFF
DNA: TGTGCCTACTCGATGACAGGGAGGAACACTGAAGCTTTCTTT

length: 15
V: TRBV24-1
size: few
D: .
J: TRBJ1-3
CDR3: CATSDTGNSGNTIYF
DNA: TGTGCCACCAGTGATACAGGCAACTCTGGAAACACCATATATTTT

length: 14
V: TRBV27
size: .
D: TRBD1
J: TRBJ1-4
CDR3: CASSKQGRSEKLFF
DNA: TGTGCCAGCAGTAAACAGGGGAGAAGCGAAAAACTGTTTTTT

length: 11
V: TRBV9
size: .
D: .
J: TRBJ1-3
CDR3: CASSNGNTIYF
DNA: TGTGCCAGCAGTAACGGAAACACCATATATTTT

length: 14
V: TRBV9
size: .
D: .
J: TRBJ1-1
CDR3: CASSVGPGSTEAFF
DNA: TGTGCCAGCAGCGTAGGCCCAGGGAGCACTGAAGCTTTCTTT

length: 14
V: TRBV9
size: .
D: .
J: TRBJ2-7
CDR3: CASSVAGESYEQYF
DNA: TGTGCCAGCAGCGTAGCGGGAGAGAGTTACGAGCAGTACTTC

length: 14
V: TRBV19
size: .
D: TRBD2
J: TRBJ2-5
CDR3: CASSTSGSQETQYF
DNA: TGTGCCAGTAGCACTAGCGGAAGCCAAGAGACCCAGTACTTC

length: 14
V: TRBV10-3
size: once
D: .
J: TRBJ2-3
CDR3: CAISESLASDTQYF
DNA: TGTGCCATCAGTGAGTCCCTAGCGTCAGATACGCAGTATTTT

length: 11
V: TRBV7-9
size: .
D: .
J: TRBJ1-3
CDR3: CASSLGNTIYF
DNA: TGTGCCAGCAGCTTAGGAAACACCATATATTTT

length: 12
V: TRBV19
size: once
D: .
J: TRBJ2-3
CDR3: CASTSQAYTQYF
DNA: TGTGCCAGTACCTCTCAGGCCTATACGCAGTATTTT

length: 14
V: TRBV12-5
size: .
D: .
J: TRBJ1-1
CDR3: CASGFGQSNTEAFF
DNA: TGTGCTAGTGGTTTTGGACAGTCGAACACTGAAGCTTTCTTT

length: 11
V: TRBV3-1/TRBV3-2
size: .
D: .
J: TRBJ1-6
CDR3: CASSQGSPLHF
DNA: TGTGCCAGCAGCCAGGGTTCACCCCTCCACTTT

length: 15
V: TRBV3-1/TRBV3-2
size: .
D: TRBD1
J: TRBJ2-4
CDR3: CASSQETGTKNIQYF
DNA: TGTGCCAGCAGCCAAGAGACAGGGACCAAAAACATTCAGTACTTC

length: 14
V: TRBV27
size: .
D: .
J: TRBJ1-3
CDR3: CASSSGGTGNTIYF
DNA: TGTGCCAGCAGTTCAGGAGGGACTGGAAACACCATATATTTT

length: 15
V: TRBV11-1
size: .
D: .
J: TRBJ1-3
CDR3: CASYDRRYSGNTIYF
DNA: TGTGCCAGCTACGATCGACGTTATTCTGGAAACACCATATATTTT

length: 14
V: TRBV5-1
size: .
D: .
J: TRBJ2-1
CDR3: CASSFGRTNNEQFF
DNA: TGCGCCAGCAGCTTCGGACGGACAAACAATGAGCAGTTCTTC

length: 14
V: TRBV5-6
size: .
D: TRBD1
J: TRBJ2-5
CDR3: CASSSLTGQETQYF
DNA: TGTGCCAGCAGCTCCTTGACAGGGCAAGAGACCCAGTACTTC

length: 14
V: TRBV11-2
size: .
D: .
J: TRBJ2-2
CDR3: CASSSDPNTGELFF
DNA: TGTGCCAGCAGCTCTGACCCGAACACCGGGGAGCTGTTTTTT

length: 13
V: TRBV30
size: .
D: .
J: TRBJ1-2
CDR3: CAWSVRTAHGYTF
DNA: TGTGCCTGGAGTGTCAGGACAGCCCATGGCTACACCTTC

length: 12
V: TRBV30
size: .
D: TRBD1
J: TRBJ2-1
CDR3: CAWTTSRTGEFF
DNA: TGTGCCTGGACCACCTCGCGGACAGGAGAGTTCTTC

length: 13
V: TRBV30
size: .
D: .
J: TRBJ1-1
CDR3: CAWSRQLNTEAFF
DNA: TGTGCCTGGAGTAGGCAGCTGAACACTGAAGCTTTCTTT

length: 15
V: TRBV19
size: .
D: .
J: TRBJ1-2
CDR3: CASSSGPQLGYGYTF
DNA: TGTGCCAGTAGTTCCGGACCTCAATTGGGGTATGGCTACACCTTC

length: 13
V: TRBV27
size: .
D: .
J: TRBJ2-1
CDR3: CASSRGSYNEQFF
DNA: TGTGCCAGCAGCCGCGGCTCCTACAATGAGCAGTTCTTC

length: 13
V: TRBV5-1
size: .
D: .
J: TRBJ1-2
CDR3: CASSLWGADGYTF
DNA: TGCGCCAGCAGCTTATGGGGGGCGGATGGCTACACCTTC

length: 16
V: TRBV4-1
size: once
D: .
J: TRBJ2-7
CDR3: CASSQDIGFQGYEQYF
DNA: TGCGCCAGCAGCCAAGATATAGGGTTCCAGGGATACGAGCAGTACTTC

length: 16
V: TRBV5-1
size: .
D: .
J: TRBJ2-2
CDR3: CASSGGGGWDTGELFF
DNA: TGCGCCAGCAGCGGGGGCGGGGGCTGGGACACCGGGGAGCTGTTTTTT

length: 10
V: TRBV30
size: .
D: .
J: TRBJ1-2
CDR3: CAIKGYGYTF
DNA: TGTGCCATAAAAGGCTATGGCTACACCTTC

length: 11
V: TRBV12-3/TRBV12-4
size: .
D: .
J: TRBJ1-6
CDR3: CASSLNSPLHF
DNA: TGTGCCAGCAGCTTGAATTCACCCCTCCACTTT

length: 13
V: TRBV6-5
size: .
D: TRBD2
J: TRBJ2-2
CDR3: CATRREGTGELFF
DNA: TGTGCCACGAGGCGGGAGGGCACCGGGGAGCTGTTTTTT

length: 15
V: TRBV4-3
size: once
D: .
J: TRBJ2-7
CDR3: CASSQETSFSYEQYF
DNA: TGCGCCAGCAGCCAAGAAACTAGCTTTTCCTACGAGCAGTACTTC